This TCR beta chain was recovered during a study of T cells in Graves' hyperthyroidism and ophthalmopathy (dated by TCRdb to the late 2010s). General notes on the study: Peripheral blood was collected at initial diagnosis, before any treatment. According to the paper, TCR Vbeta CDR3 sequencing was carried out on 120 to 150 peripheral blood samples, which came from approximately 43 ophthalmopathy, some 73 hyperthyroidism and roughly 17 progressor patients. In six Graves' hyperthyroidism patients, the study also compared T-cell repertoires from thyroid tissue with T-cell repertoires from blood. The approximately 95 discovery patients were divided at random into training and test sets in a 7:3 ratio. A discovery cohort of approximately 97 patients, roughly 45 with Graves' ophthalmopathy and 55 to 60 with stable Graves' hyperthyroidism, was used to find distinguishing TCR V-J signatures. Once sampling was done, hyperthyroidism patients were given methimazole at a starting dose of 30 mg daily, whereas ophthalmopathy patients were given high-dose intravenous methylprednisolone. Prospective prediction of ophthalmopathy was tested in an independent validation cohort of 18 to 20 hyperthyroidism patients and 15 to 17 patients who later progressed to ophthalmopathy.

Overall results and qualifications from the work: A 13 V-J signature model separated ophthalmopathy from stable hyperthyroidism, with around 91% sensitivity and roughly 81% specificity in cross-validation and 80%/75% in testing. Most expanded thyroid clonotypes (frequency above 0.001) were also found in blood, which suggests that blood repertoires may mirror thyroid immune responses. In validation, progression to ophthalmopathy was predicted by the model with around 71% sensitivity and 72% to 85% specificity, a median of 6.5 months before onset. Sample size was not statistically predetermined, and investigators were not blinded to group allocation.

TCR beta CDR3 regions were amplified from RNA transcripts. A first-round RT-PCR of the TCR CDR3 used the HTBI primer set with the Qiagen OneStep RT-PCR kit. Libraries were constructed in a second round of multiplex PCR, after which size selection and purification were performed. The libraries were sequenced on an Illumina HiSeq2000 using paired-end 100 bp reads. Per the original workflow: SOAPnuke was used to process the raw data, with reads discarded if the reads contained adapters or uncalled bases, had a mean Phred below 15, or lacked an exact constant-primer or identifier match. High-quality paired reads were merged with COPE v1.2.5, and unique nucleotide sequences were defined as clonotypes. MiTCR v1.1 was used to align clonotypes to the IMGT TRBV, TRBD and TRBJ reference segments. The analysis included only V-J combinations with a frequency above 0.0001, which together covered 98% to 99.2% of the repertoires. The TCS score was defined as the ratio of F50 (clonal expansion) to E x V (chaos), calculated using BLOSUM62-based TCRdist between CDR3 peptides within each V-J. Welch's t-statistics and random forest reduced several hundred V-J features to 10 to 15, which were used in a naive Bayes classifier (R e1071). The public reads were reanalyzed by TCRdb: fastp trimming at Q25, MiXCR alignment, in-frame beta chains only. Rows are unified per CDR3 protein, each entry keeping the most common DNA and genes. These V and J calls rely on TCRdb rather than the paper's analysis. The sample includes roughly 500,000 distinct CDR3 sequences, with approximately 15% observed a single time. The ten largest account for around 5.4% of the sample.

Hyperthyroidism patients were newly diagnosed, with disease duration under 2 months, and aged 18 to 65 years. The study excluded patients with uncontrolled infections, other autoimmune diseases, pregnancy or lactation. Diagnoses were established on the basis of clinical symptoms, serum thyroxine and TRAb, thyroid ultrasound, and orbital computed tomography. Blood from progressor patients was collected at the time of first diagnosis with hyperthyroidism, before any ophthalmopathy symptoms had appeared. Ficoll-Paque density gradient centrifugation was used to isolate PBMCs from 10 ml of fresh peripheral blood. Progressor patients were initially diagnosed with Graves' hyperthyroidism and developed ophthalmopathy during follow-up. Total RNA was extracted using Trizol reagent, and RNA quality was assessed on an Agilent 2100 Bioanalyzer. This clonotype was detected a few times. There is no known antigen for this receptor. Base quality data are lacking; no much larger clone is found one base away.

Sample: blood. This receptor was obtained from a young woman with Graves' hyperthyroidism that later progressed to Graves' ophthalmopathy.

CDR3 protein: CASSPPQGVTEAFF. The nucleotides read TGTGCCAGCTCACCACCCCAGGGTGTAACTGAAGCTTTCTTT. Recombination joined TRBV18 with TRBJ1-1; TRBD1 might be the D gene, on 5 matching bases. Between the V and J ends, shortened by 0 bases and 5 bases respectively, the junction contains 10 bases. From the cysteine up to the phenylalanine, the CDR3 has a length of 14 residues. Just CDR3 DNA is preserved here, 42 bases in frame from base 1. CDR1 is given as KGHSH and CDR2 as LQKENI, both from the germline V gene.